This T cell receptor (beta chain) emerged from a study of blood T cells in healthy people across ages. V was cut by 2 bases and J by 4 bases, with 10 bases left in between. CDR1 and CDR2 (germline): MNHEY, SVGEGT. This CDR3 contains 14 residues. The use of a sample-barcoded 5' primer and a J-beta primer mix characterized a second PCR of about 6 to 12 cycles. A single record per CDR3 protein comes from TCRdb applying MiXCR to the 5' RACE reads. Altogether 950,000 to 1,200,000 distinct CDR3 sequences are present, 30% to 40% being singletons, with the ten largest covering around 13%. This rearrangement joins TRBV6-2 or TRBV6-3 to TRBJ2-3; no clear D. The origin of this receptor is a man younger than 30 in good health. Sequencing input: blood. CDR3 sequence: CASSYAVLADTQYF. The DNA of the CDR3 is TGTGCCAGCAGTTACGCCGTCCTCGCAGATACGCAGTATTTT.